The rows below give T cell receptor beta chains drawn from one sample of a study of cytomegalovirus exposure and HLA in healthy donors. Only in-frame clones appear in the TCRdb table, and some are missing; sequencing was by immunoSEQ multiplex PCR. Of more than 90,000 clones detected, approximately 72% appear once; the ten largest clones hold 7.1%. The source material was PBMCs. The receptors derive from a man between 40 and 49 years old in good health and CMV-seropositive. The CDR3 runs from the conserved cysteine through the conserved F or W. The D gene is left open where the match is weak. Clone size is stated in some rows and not others, as once, few, many or a class when expanded.

d_call j_call v_call clone_size cdr3_aa cdr3_nt
- TRBJ2-7 TRBV9 - CASSVLRAASLYEQYF TGTGCCAGCAGCGTGTTGCGGGCCGCCTCCCTTTACGAGCAGTACTTC
- TRBJ2-1 TRBV19 few CASGPRGLPYYNEQFF TGTGCCAGTGGCCCTCGCGGGCTTCCTTACTACAATGAGCAGTTCTTC
TRBD2 TRBJ2-1 TRBV5-8 - CASSHGFRSGRAVYNEQFF TGTGCCAGCAGCCACGGGTTTAGAAGCGGGAGGGCCGTTTACAATGAGCAGTTCTTC
TRBD1 TRBJ1-5 TRBV6-1 - CASNGGTGGQPQHF TGTGCCAGCAACGGAGGAACAGGGGGCCAGCCCCAGCATTTT
- TRBJ2-7 TRBV14 - CASSQVFRGEQYF TGTGCCAGCAGCCAAGTATTCCGGGGCGAGCAGTACTTC
- TRBJ1-5 TRBV7-2 few CASSSLNQPQHF TGTGCCAGCAGCTCCCTTAATCAGCCCCAGCATTTT
TRBD1 TRBJ2-3 TRBV29-1 - CSVEQGAVADTQYF TGCAGCGTTGAACAGGGGGCGGTCGCAGATACGCAGTATTTT
TRBD1 TRBJ1-2 TRBV19 few CASSKDRAGYGYTF TGTGCCAGTAGTAAGGACAGGGCCGGTTATGGCTACACCTTC
- TRBJ1-1 TRBV5-6 once CASRVFGGTTEAFF TGTGCCAGCAGGGTCTTCGGGGGAACGACTGAAGCTTTCTTT
TRBD1 TRBJ1-2 TRBV9 few CASSGQGSMRARDGYTF TGTGCCAGCAGCGGACAGGGCAGTATGCGGGCGCGAGACGGCTACACCTTC
- TRBJ2-2 TRBV27 - CASRGATGELFF TGTGCCAGCAGAGGAGCCACCGGGGAGCTGTTTTTT
- TRBJ2-3 TRBV18 - CASSLEGQVPSGATDTQYF TGTGCCAGCTCACTAGAGGGACAGGTGCCTAGCGGGGCCACAGATACGCAGTATTTT
TRBD2 TRBJ2-2 TRBV29-1 few CSVGTRTSGRGTGELFF TGCAGCGTGGGGACCCGGACTAGCGGGAGGGGTACCGGGGAGCTGTTTTTT
- TRBJ2-2 TRBV18 - CASSPREAELFF TGTGCCAGCTCACCCAGGGAGGCGGAGCTGTTTTTT
TRBD2 TRBJ2-3 TRBV5-1 - CASSSGTSGGTDTQYF TGCGCCAGCAGCTCCGGGACTAGCGGGGGTACAGATACGCAGTATTTT
- TRBJ1-1 TRBV28 - CASSLPGLAEAFF TGTGCCAGCAGTTTACCAGGGTTGGCTGAAGCTTTCTTT
- TRBJ2-3 TRBV13 - CASSLRDREDTQYF TGTGCCAGCAGCTTAAGAGACAGAGAAGATACGCAGTATTTT
TRBD1 TRBJ1-5 TRBV25-1 - CASSESRQGNQPQHF TGTGCCAGCAGTGAAAGTCGACAGGGGAATCAGCCCCAGCATTTT
- TRBJ1-5 TRBV28 - CASSPRGSNQPQHF TGTGCCAGCAGTCCCCGGGGGAGCAATCAGCCCCAGCATTTT
- TRBJ2-3 TRBV27 few CASSLLQYTDTQYF TGTGCCAGCAGTTTATTACAGTACACAGATACGCAGTATTTT
- TRBJ1-5 TRBV14 - CASSQDRSQPQHF TGTGCCAGCAGCCAAGACCGGAGTCAGCCCCAGCATTTT
- TRBJ2-3 TRBV5-6 few CASSLGWPDTQYF TGTGCCAGCAGCTTGGGATGGCCGGATACGCAGTATTTT
- TRBJ1-6 TRBV29-1 few CSVVVGGVGSPLHF TGCAGCGTTGTTGTAGGGGGTGTCGGTTCACCCCTCCACTTT
TRBD1 TRBJ2-7 TRBV5-1 - CASRGTGTGVEQYF TGCGCCAGCAGGGGGACCGGGACAGGGGTCGAGCAGTACTTC
TRBD1 TRBJ2-7 TRBV11-3 - CASSPTSGTGYYEQYF TGTGCCAGCAGCCCTACCTCCGGGACAGGTTACTACGAGCAGTACTTC
TRBD1 TRBJ2-3 TRBV6-4 - CASSDRGQVTDTQYF TGTGCCAGCAGTGACCGGGGACAGGTCACAGATACGCAGTATTTT
TRBD1 TRBJ1-1 TRBV2 few CASSELEGAQTEAFF TGTGCCAGCAGTGAATTAGAGGGGGCACAGACTGAAGCTTTCTTT
- TRBJ1-6 TRBV6-5 - CASSYNSGNSPLHF TGTGCCAGCAGTTACAACAGCGGGAATTCACCCCTCCACTTT
- TRBJ2-3 TRBV5-1 - CASSLPGGTDTQYF TGCGCCAGCAGTCTTCCAGGGGGCACAGATACGCAGTATTTT
- TRBJ1-2 TRBV5-4 - CASSLVAEANYGYTF TGTGCCAGCAGCTTGGTGGCAGAAGCTAACTATGGCTACACCTTC
TRBD1 TRBJ1-1 TRBV5-4 - CASSLSGQGGDTEAFF TGTGCCAGCAGCTTATCCGGACAGGGGGGGGACACTGAAGCTTTCTTT